Below are 8 T cell receptor beta chains sequenced from a single sample in a study of tissue T cells after allogeneic stem cell transplantation. The table came from immunoSEQ multiplex PCR; TCRdb's copy has only in-frame clones and leaves some out. The repertoire includes about 43,000 clones, 92% of them detected once, and roughly 3.8% sits in the top ten. Sequenced here: blood, sampled before transplantation. The receptors were sampled from a woman aged 40-69 years who later had graft-versus-host disease after an allogeneic stem cell transplant.

The CDR3 bases are TGTGCCAGCAGCCCATCCCTCCGGGACAGGGGAGCCAAAAACATTCAGTACTTC. Translation: CASSPSLRDRGAKNIQYF. The chain joins TRBV9 to TRBJ2-4; TRBD1 agrees at 10 bases. CDR1 and CDR2 from the germline V gene are SGDLS and YYNGEE. Trimming at V came to 4 bases and at J to 0 bases, leaving 10 bases not matched to a gene. This CDR3 spans 18 amino acids.

The chain employs TRBV28 and TRBJ2-7; TRBD2 aligns across 12 bases. This CDR3 contains 15 residues. Germline CDR1 MDHEN, CDR2 SYDVKM. The ends lost 8 bases at V and 8 bases at J; junction bases unmatched: 13. CDR3: CASSIETSGSIKQYF. DNA for the CDR3: TGTGCCAGCTCGATAGAGACTAGCGGGAGTATAAAGCAGTACTTC.

The rearrangement joins TRBV5-4 to TRBJ1-1, with 7 nucleotides matching TRBD1. The CDR3 spans 15 residues. Germline values: CDR1 SGHNT, CDR2 YYREEE (reference sequence). The trim removed 4 bases at V and 2 bases at J, leaving 8 bases unmatched. CDR3 sequence (DNA): TGTGCCAGCAGCAAAGTTGGGACAGACAACACTGAAGCTTTCTTT. The encoded protein is CASSKVGTDNTEAFF.

V usage is TRBV5-1 and J usage is TRBJ1-5; no definite D call. V was trimmed by 2 bases and J by 6 bases, leaving 9 bases between them. Germline V lookup: CDR1 SGHRS, CDR2 YFSETQ. The CDR3 contains 13 residues. The DNA of the CDR3 is TGCGCCAGCAGCTTAGATGCGGTTCAGCCCCAGCATTTT. It codes for CASSLDAVQPQHF.

This clone appeared once. One end of the junction does not line up with germline, which may come from a read error. The V gene is TRBV7-9, the J gene TRBJ2-7, with TRBD1 identical over 10 bases. CDR1 and CDR2 (germline): SEHNR, FQNEAQ (reference sequence). The CDR3 runs to 15 residues. The CDR3 nucleotides read TGTGCCGGCAGCCCTGCTGGGACAGGGGCAGGGGAGCAGTACTTC. Translating it yields CAGSPAGTGAGEQYF.

The chain carries TRBV11-2 and TRBJ2-2; possibly TRBD1 for D (6 bases). The CDR3 is made up of 13 amino acids. The germline V gene encodes CDR1 SGHAT and CDR2 FQNNGV. V lost 2 bases and J 7 bases, leaving 8 bases between the germline ends. Written as DNA, the CDR3 is TGTGCCAGCAGCTTATCCAGGGGCGGGGAGCTGTTTTTT. Amino acid sequence: CASSLSRGGELFF.

The chain links TRBV28 to TRBJ1-2, with D possibly being TRBD1 (6 bases). The CDR3 is 13 amino acids. V gave up 7 bases and J gave up 8 bases, with 17 bases separating them. From germline, CDR1 is MDHEN and CDR2 SYDVKM. The CDR3 DNA follows: TGTGCCAGCACCCGGGACACCCCTGCCGGCTACACCTTC. It codes for CASTRDTPAGYTF.

This chain links TRBV11-3 with TRBJ2-1; 7 bases match TRBD2. CDR3 size: 16 residues. Germline CDR1 SGHNT, CDR2 YENEEA. Trimming at V came to 0 bases and at J to 7 bases, leaving 9 bases not matched to a gene. This chain's CDR3 is CASSLDGSGYDNEQFF. The CDR3 region has the DNA TGTGCCAGCAGCTTAGATGGTAGCGGGTATGATAATGAGCAGTTCTTC.